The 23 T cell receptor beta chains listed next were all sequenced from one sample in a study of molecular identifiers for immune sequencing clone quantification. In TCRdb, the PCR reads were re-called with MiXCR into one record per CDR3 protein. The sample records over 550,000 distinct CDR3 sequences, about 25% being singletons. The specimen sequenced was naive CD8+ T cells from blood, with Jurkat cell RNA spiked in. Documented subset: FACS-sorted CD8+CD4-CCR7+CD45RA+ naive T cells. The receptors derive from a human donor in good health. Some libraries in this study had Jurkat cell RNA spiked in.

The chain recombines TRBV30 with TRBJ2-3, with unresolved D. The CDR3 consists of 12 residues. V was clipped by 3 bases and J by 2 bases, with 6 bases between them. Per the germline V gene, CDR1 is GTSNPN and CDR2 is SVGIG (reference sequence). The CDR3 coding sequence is TGTGCCTGGAGCGAAGTCACAGATACGCAGTATTTT. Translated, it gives CAWSEVTDTQYF.

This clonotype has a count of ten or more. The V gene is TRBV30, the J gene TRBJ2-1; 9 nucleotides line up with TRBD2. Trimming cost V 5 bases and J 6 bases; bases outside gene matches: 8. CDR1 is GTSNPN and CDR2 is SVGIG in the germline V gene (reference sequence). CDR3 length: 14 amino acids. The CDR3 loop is CAWDGEREVNEQFF. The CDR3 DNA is TGTGCCTGGGACGGGGAGCGGGAGGTCAATGAGCAGTTCTTC.

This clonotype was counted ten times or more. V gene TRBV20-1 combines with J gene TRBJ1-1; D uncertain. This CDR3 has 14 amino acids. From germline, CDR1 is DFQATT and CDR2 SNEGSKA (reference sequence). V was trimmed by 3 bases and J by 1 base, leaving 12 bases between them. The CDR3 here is CSARTDWGNTEAFF. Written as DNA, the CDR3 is TGCAGTGCTAGGACTGACTGGGGGAACACTGAAGCTTTCTTT.

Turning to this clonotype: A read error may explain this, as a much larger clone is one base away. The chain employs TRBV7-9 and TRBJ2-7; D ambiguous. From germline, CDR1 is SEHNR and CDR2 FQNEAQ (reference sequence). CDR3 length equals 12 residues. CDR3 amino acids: CASSSGSGEQHF. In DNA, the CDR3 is TGTGCCAGCAGTTCTGGGTCCGGAGAGCAGCACTTC.

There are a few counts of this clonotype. In DNA form, the CDR3 reads TGTGCCAGCAGCTTATCTCTCAGGTTTAACACCGGGGAGCTGTTTTTT. This codes for CASSLSLRFNTGELFF. The gene calls are TRBV7-9 and TRBJ2-2, with no clear D. V was trimmed by 2 bases and J by 2 bases, leaving 12 bases between them. CDR3 length: 16 residues. Germline V gives CDR1 SEHNR, CDR2 FQNEAQ (reference sequence).

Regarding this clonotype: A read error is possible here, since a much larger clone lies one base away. In DNA form, the CDR3 reads TGCAGCGTTGACTCCGGGCTAGTTTTCTTT. This sequence encodes CSVDSGLVFF. This sequence joins TRBV29-1 and TRBJ1-1; D gene unclear. V lost 3 bases and J lost 13, with 12 bases in between. The CDR3 has 10 amino acids. The germline CDR1 and CDR2 sequences are SQVTM and ANQGSEA.

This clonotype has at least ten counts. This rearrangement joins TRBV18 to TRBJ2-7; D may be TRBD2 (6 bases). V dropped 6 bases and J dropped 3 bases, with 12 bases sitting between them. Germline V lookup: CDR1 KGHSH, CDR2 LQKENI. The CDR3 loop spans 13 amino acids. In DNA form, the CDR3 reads TGTGCCAGCTCCCCGGGGGACGGCTACGAGCAGTACTTC. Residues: CASSPGDGYEQYF.

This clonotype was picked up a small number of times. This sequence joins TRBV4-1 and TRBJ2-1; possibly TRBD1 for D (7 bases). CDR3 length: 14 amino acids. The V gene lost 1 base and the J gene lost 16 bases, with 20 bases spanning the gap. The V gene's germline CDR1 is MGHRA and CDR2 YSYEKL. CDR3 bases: TGCGCCAGCAGCCAAGTGAACGACAGGGAGGTATTTTTCTTC. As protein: CASSQVNDREVFFF.

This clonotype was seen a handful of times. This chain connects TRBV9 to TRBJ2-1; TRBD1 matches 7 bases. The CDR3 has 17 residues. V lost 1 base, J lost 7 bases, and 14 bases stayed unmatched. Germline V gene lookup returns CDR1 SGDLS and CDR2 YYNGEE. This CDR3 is CASSVNPDRVRLNEQFF. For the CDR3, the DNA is TGTGCCAGCAGCGTAAACCCCGACAGGGTCCGGTTGAATGAGCAGTTCTTC.

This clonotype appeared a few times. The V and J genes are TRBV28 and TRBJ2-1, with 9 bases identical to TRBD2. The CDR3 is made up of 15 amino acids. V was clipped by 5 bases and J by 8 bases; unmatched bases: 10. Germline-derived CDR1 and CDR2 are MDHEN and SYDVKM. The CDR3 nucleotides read TGTGCCAGCAGTCGCCTAGCGGGAACCACCTATGAGCAGTTCTTC. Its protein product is CASSRLAGTTYEQFF. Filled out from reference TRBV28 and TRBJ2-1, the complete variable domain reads DVKVTQSSRYLVKRTGEKVFLECVQDMDHENMFWYRQDPGLGLRLIYFSYDVKMKEKGDIPEGYSVSREKKERFSLILESASTNQTSMYLCASSRLAGTTYEQFFGPGTRLTVL.

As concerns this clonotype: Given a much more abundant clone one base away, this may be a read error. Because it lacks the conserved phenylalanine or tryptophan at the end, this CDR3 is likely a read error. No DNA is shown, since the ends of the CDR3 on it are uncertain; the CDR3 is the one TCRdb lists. The chain's CDR3 is CASSYGGAPREFS. The V gene is TRBV6-2 or TRBV6-3, the J gene TRBJ2-1; whether TRBD1, the table's D call, matches the DNA was not checked. The CDR3 spans 13 amino acids, including both terminal residues. CDR1 and CDR2 (germline): MNHEY, SVGEGT.

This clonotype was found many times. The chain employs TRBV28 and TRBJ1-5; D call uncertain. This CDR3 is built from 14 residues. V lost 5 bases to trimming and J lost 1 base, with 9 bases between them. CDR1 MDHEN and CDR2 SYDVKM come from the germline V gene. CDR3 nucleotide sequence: TGTGCCAGCAGTGAACTGGGGAGCAATCAGCCCCAGCATTTT. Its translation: CASSELGSNQPQHF.

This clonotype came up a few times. The CDR3 loop reads CASSKGPQGGETQYF. In nucleotides, the CDR3 is TGTGCCAGCAGCAAAGGGCCCCAGGGTGGGGAGACCCAGTACTTC. This chain joins TRBV21-1 and TRBJ2-5; the tabulated D call, TRBD1, remains unverified against the DNA. TRBV21-1 constitutes a pseudogene. The CDR3 covers 15 residues.

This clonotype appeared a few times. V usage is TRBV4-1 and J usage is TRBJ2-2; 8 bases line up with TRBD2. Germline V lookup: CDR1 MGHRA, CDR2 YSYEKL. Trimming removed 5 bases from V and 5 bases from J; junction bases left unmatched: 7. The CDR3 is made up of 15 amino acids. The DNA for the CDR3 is TGCGCCAGCAGCGAGAGCGGGAGTTTTACCGGGGAGCTGTTTTTT. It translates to CASSESGSFTGELFF.

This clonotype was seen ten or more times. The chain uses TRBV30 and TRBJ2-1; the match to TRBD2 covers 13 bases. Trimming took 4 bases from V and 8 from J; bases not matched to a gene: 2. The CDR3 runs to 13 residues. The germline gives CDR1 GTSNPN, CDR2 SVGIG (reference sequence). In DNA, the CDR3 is TGTGCCTGGATCGGACTAGCGGGGGATGAGCAGTTCTTC. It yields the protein CAWIGLAGDEQFF.

Here the CDR3 DNA reads TGTGCCAGCAGCTTAGCGCAACTAGCGGGCACCGGGGAGCTGTTTTTT. Amino acids: CASSLAQLAGTGELFF. The chain couples TRBV7-9 to TRBJ2-2, with 9 bases aligning to TRBD2. V trimming: 0 bases; J trimming: 4 bases; junction bases outside the gene matches: 3. The CDR3 loop spans 16 amino acids. Germline CDR1 is SEHNR and CDR2 is FQNEAQ (reference sequence). Based on the CDR3 plus reference TRBV7-9 and TRBJ2-2, the full variable domain is DTGVSQNPRHKITKRGQNVTFRCDPISEHNRLYWYRQTLGQGPEFLTYFQNEAQLEKSRLLSDRFSAERPKGSFSTLEIQRTEQGDSAMYLCASSLAQLAGTGELFFGEGSRLTVL.

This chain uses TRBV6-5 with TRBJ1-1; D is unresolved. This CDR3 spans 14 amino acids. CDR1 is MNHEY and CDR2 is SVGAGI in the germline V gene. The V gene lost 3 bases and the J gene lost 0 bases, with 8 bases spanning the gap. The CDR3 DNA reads TGTGCCAGCAGTTATCAGAGATTGAACACTGAAGCTTTCTTT. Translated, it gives CASSYQRLNTEAFF.

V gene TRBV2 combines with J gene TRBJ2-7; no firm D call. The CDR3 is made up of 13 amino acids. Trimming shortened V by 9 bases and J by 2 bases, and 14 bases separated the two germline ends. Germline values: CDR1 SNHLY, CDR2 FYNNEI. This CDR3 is CARQTERTYEQYF. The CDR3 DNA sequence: TGTGCCAGGCAGACGGAGAGGACCTACGAGCAGTACTTC.

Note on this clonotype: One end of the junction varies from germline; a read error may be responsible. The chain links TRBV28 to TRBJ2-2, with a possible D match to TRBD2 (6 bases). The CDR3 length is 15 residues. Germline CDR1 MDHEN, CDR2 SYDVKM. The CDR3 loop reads CASSFGAGNTRELFF. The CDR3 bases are TGTGCCAGCAGTTTCGGCGCGGGAAACACCAGGGAGCTGTTTTTT.

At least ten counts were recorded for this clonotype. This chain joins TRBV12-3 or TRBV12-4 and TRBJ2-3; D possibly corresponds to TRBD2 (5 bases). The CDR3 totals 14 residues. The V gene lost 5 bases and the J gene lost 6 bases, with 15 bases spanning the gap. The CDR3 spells CASSPGPTGDTQYF. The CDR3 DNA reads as TGTGCCAGCAGTCCCGGACCCACGGGGGATACGCAGTATTTT.

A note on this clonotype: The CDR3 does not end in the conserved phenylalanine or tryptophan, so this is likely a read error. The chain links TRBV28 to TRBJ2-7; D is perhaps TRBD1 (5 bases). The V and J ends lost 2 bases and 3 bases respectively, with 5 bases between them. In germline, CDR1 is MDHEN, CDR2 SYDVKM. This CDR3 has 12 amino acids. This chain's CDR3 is CASSLRGYEQYI. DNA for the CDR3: TGTGCCAGCAGTTTAAGGGGCTACGAGCAGTACATC.

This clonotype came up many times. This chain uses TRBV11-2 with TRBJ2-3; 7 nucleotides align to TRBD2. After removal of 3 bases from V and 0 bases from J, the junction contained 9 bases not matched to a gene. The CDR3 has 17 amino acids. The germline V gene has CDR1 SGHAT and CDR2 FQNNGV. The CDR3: CASSFGRGEISTDTQYF. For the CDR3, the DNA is TGTGCCAGCAGCTTCGGCCGGGGGGAAATAAGCACAGATACGCAGTATTTT.

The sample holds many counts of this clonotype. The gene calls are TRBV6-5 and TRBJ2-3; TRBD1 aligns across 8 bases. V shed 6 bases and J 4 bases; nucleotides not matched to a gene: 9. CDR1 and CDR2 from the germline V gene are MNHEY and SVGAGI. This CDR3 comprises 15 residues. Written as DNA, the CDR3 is TGTGCCAGCAGATACAGACAGGGGTCGGCAGATACGCAGTATTTT. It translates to CASRYRQGSADTQYF.